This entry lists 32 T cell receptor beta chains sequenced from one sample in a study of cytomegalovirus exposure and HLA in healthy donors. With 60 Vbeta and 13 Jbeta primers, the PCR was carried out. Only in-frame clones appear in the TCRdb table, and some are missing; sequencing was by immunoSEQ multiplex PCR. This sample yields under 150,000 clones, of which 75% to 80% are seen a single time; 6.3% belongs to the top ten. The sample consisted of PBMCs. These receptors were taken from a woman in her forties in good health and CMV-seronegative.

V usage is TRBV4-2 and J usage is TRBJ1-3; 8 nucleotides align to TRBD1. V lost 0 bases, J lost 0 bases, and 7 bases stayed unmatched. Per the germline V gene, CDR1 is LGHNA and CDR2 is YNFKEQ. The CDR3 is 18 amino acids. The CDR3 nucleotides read TGTGCCAGCAGCCAAGACTCCGGGACAGGCTACTCTGGAAACACCATATATTTT. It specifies CASSQDSGTGYSGNTIYF.

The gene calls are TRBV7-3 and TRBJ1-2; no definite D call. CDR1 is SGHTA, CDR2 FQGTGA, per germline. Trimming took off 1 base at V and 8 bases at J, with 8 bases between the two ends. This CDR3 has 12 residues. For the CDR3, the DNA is TGTGCCAGCAGCTTAAATGGCAACGGCTACACCTTC. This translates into CASSLNGNGYTF.

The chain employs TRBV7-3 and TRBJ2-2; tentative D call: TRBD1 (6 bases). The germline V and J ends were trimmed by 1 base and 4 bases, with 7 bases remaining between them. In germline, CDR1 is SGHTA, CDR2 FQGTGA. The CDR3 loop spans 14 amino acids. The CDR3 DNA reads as TGTGCCAGCAGCTTAAAAGGGGGCACCGGGGAGCTGTTTTTT. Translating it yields CASSLKGGTGELFF.

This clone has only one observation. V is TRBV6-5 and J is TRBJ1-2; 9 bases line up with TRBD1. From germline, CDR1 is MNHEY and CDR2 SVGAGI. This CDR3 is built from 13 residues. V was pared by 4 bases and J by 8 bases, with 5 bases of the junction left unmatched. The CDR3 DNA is TGTGCCAGCAGTTTTGGACAGGGGTACGGCTACACCTTC. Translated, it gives CASSFGQGYGYTF.

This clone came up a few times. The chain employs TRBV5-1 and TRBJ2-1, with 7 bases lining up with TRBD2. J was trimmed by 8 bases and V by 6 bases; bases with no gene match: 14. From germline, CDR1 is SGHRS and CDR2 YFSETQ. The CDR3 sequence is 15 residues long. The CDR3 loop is CASTLTPGLQDEQFF. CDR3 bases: TGCGCCAGCACTCTCACTCCGGGACTACAAGATGAGCAGTTCTTC.

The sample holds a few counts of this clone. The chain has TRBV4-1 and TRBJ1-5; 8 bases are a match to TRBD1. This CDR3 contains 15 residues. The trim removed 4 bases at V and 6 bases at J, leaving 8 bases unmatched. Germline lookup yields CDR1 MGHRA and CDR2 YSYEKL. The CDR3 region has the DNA TGCGCCAGCAGCCGCGGACAGGGTCCTTTTCAGCCCCAGCATTTT. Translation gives CASSRGQGPFQPQHF.

CDR3 loop: CASSVAASGIRWTGELFF. Written as DNA, the CDR3 is TGTGCCAGCAGCGTAGCGGCTAGCGGGATTAGATGGACCGGGGAGCTGTTTTTT. The chain uses TRBV9 and TRBJ2-2, with TRBD2 matching over 9 bases. Losses at the gene ends were 0 bases for V and 5 bases for J; bases not matched to a gene: 11. The CDR3 loop spans 18 amino acids. CDR1 is SGDLS, CDR2 YYNGEE, per germline.

CDR3 DNA sequence: TGCGCCAGCAGCGATAGACTAGCGGCACGCACAGATACGCAGTATTTT. This sequence encodes CASSDRLAARTDTQYF. The V gene is TRBV4-1, the J gene TRBJ2-3; 9 nucleotides line up with TRBD2. The CDR3 contains 16 residues. V trimming: 5 bases; J trimming: 1 base; junction bases outside the gene matches: 7. Germline V gives CDR1 MGHRA, CDR2 YSYEKL.

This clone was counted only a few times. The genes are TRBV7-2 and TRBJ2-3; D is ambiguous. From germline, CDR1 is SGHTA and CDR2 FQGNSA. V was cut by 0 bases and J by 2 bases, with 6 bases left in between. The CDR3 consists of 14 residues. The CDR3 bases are TGTGCCAGCAGCTTAGCGGCGGTCACAGATACGCAGTATTTT. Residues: CASSLAAVTDTQYF.

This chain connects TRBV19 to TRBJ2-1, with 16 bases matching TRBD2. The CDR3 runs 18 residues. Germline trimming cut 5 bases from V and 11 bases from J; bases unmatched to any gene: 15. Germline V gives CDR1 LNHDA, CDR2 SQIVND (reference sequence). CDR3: CASSAAVEEGLAGGQQFF. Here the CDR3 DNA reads TGTGCCAGTAGTGCGGCGGTGGAGGAGGGACTAGCGGGAGGGCAGCAGTTCTTC.

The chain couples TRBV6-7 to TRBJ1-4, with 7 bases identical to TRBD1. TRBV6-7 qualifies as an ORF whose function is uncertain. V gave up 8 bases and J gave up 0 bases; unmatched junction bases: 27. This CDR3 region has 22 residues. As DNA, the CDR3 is TGTGCCAGCTTGGAGGGGGGAAACGGGGCAGGGGGTCGCCATCCAACTAATGAAAAACTGTTTTTT. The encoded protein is CASLEGGNGAGGRHPTNEKLFF.

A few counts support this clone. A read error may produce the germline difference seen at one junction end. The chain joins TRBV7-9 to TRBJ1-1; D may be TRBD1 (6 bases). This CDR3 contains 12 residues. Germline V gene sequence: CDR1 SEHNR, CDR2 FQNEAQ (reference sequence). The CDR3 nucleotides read TGTTCCAGCAGCTACAGGGACACTGAAGCTTTCTTT. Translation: CSSSYRDTEAFF.

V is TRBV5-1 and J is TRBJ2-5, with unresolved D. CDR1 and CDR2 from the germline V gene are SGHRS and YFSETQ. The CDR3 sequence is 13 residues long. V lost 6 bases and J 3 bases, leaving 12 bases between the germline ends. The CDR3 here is CASTPLYEETQYF. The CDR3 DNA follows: TGCGCCAGCACCCCCCTATACGAAGAGACCCAGTACTTC.

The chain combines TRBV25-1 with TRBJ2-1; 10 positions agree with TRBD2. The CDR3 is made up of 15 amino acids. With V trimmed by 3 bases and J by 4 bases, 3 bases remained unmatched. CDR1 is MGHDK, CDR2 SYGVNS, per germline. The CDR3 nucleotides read TGTGCCAGCAGTGACCCTAGCGGGGGTTACAATGAGCAGTTCTTC. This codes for CASSDPSGGYNEQFF.

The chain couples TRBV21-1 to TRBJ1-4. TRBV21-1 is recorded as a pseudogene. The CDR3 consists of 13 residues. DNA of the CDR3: TGTGCCAGCAGCAGGCAGCGATGTGAAAAACTGTTTTTT. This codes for CASSRQRCEKLFF.

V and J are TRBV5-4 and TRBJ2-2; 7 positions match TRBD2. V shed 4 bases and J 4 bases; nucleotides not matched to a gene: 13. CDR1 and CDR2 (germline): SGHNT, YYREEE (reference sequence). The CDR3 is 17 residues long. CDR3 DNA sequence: TGTGCCAGCAGCCACTCCCCCGGGGGGTCCCCCACCGGGGAGCTGTTTTTT. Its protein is CASSHSPGGSPTGELFF.

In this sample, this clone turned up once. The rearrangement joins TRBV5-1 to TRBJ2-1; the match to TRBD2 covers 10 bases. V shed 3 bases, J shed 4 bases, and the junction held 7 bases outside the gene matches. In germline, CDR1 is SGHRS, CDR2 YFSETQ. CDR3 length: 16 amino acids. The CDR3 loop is CASSWSSGGLYNEQFF. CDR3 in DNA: TGCGCCAGCAGCTGGTCTAGCGGGGGCCTTTACAATGAGCAGTTCTTC.

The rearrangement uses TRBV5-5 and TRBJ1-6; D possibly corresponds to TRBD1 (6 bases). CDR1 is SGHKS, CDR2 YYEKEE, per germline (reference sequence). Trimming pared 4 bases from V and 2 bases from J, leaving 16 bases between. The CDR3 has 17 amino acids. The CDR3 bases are TGTGCCAGCAGCCCTACAGGGATACAGGCCTATAATTCACCCCTCCACTTT. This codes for CASSPTGIQAYNSPLHF.

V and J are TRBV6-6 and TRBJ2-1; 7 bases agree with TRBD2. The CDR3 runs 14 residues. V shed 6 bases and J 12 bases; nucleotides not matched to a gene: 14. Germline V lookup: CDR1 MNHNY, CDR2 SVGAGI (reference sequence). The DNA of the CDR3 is TGTGCCAGCAGACCCGCGGGAGCGGGTCTCCGGCAGTTCTTC. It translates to CASRPAGAGLRQFF.

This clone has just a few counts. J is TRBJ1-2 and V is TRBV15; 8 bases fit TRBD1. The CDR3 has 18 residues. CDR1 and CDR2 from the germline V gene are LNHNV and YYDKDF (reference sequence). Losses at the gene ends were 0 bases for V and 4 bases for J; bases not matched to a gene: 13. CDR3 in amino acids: CATSREKGEDRVIYGYTF. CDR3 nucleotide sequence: TGTGCCACCAGCAGAGAAAAGGGGGAGGACAGGGTTATCTATGGCTACACCTTC.

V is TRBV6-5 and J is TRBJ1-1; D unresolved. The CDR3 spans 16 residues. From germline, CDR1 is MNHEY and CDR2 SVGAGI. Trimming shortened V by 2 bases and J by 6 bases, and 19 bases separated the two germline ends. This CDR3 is CASSYGQEELGSEAFF. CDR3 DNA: TGTGCCAGCAGTTACGGTCAGGAGGAACTGGGATCTGAAGCTTTCTTT.

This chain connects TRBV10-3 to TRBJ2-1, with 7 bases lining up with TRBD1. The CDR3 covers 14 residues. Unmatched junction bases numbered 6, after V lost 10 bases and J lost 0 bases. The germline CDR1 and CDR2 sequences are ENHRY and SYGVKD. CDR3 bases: TGTGCCACCGGCGGACAGGTCTCCTACAATGAGCAGTTCTTC. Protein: CATGGQVSYNEQFF.

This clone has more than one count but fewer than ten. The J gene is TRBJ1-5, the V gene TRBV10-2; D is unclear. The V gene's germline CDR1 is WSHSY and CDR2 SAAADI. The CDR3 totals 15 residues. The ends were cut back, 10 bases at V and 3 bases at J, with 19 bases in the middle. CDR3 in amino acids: CATSSAGPSNQPQHF. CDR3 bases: TGCGCCACCTCTTCCGCGGGCCCTTCCAATCAGCCCCAGCATTTT.

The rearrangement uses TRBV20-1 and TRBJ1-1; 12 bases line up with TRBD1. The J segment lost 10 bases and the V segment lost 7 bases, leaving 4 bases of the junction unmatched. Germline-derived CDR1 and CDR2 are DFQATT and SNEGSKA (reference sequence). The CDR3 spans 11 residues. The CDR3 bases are TGCAGTGGCGGGACAGGGGGCCGAGCTTTCTTT. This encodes CSGGTGGRAFF.

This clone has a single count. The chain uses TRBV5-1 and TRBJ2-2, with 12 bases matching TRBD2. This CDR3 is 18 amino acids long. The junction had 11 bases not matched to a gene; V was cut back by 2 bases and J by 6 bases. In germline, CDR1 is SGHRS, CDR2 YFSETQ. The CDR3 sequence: CASSFLSSGRVIAGELFF. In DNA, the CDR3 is TGCGCCAGCAGCTTCCTCTCTAGCGGGAGGGTCATAGCCGGGGAGCTGTTTTTT.

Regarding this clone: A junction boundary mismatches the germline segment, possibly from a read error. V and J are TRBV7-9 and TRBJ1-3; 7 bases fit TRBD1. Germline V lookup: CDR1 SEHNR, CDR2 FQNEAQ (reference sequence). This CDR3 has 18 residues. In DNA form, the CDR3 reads TGTTCCAGCAGCTTAGGGCAGGGGGGAAGCCGGACTGGAAACACCATATATTTT. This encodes CSSSLGQGGSRTGNTIYF.

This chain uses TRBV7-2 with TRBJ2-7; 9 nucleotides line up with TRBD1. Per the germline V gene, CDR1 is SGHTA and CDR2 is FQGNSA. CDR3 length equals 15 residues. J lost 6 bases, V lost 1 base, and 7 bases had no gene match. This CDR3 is CASSLEGQGLREQYF. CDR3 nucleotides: TGTGCCAGCAGCTTAGAGGGACAGGGTTTGCGCGAGCAGTACTTC.

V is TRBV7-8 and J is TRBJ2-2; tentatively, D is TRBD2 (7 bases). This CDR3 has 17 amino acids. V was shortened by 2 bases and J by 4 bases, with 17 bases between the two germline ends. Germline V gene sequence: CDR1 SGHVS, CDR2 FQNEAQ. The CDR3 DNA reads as TGTGCCAGCAGCTTATATGAAGGGGGGGGCGGCACCGGGGAGCTGTTTTTT. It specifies CASSLYEGGGGTGELFF.

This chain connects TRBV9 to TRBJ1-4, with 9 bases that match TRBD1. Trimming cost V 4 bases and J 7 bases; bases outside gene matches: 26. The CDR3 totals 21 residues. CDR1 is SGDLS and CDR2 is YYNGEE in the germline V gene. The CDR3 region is CASSTPGQGRSGLRLGEKLFF. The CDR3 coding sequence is TGTGCCAGCAGCACGCCGGGACAGGGCAGGTCAGGTTTACGGTTGGGTGAAAAACTGTTTTTT.

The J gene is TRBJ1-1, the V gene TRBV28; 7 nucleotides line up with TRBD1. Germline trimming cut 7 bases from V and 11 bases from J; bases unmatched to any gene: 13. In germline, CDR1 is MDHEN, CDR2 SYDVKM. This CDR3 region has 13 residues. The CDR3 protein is CASTDPHHRGAFF. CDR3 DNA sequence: TGTGCCAGCACCGACCCTCATCACAGGGGCGCTTTCTTT.

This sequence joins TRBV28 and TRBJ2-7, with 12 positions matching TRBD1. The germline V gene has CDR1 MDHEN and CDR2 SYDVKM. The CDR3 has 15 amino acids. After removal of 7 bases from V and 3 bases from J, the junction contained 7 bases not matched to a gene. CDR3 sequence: CASTLGQGAFYEQYF. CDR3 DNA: TGTGCCAGCACCTTGGGACAGGGGGCATTCTACGAGCAGTACTTC. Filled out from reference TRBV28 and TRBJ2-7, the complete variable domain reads DVKVTQSSRYLVKRTGEKVFLECVQDMDHENMFWYRQDPGLGLRLIYFSYDVKMKEKGDIPEGYSVSREKKERFSLILESASTNQTSMYLCASTLGQGAFYEQYFGPGTRLTVT.

The CDR3 DNA follows: TGCGCCAGCAGCCAATCTTTTTCGGGCGGTAGCGGAGACCCCAATGAGCAGTTCTTC. Encoded protein: CASSQSFSGGSGDPNEQFF. V gene TRBV4-3 combines with J gene TRBJ2-1, with D tentatively TRBD2 (6 bases). The CDR3 has 19 residues. Trimming took 2 bases from V and 6 from J, leaving 26 bases between them. The germline gives CDR1 LGHNA, CDR2 YSLEER.